The T cell receptor (beta chain) described here comes from a study of identical twins (dated by TCRdb to about 2016). Notes on the research overall: The study deep-sequenced TCR alpha and beta repertoires from monozygotic twins, unrelated adults of various ages and cord blood to test whether fetal clonotypes persist. To rule out contamination, the twin experiments were replicated at different times with different library preparation protocols. The study at large found these results: Out-of-frame TCR alpha sharing in monozygotic twins was systematically underestimated by recombination models, whereas sharing between unrelated individuals was in agreement with the recombination models. Compared with coincidental sharing between unrelated individuals, out-of-frame TCR alpha sequences shared between twins showed an excess of sequences with low generation probability. Invariant T cells such as MAIT and iNKT could partly confound zero-insertion analyses, though diverse VJ usage argued against this for most clonotypes. In beta out-of-frame sequences, excess twin sharing was weaker, because having fewer shared sequences lowered the signal-to-noise ratio. Abundant cord blood beta clonotypes had fewer insertions, young adult naive repertoires showed a similar but weaker trend, and memory repertoires showed no such trend. Because the same donors could not be followed over many years, the conclusions depended on cross-sectional statistical analysis.

This clonotype was seen repeatedly, ten times or more. Its antigen is still unknown. Base-call qualities are not available, and no considerably larger clone is one nucleotide away. Every donor was a healthy Caucasian. Miltenyi CD45RO+ enrichment and human naive T-cell isolation kits were used to isolate memory (CD45RO+) and naive T cells from PBMC. Receptors were amplified or captured by 5' RACE. Instrument used: Illumina HiSeq 2000. Template switching added a universal primer binding site, and the final cDNA carried a unique molecular identifier that allowed TCR cDNA molecules to be counted accurately. Specific primers in the conserved constant-segment region were used to synthesize first-strand cDNA for the TCR alpha and beta chains. To control for contamination, every cDNA library carried two barcodes: a SMART-Mk sample barcode plus Illumina barcodes. TruSeq adapter sequences, together with Illumina sample barcodes, were added in two successive PCR steps. TCR alpha and beta cDNA libraries were sequenced on the Illumina HiSeq platform with custom primers. As for the original processing: Unique molecular identifiers were extracted from raw reads with MiGEC, and CDR3 positions were determined with MiXCR. Recombination models were inferred per individual with the repgenHMM and IGoR tools using an EM algorithm. The tcR package in R was used for shared clonotype analysis, with sharing normalized by the product of cloneset sizes. To study raw recombination without the effects of thymic and clonal selection, out-of-frame nonproductive sequences were analyzed. Through fastp at Q25 and MiXCR, TCRdb rebuilt clones from the public reads, retaining in-frame beta chains. Here each entry gathers all rows of one CDR3 protein and keeps the most common genes and DNA. These V and J calls rely on TCRdb rather than the paper's analysis. The sample yields about 100,000 distinct CDR3 sequences; about 5.6% were counted once. About 12% of the sample lies in the top ten.

V is pruned by 4 bases and J by 1 base, leaving 3 bases of the junction without a gene match. Sequences DFQATT (CDR1) and SNEGSKA (CDR2) are obtained from the germline V gene (reference sequence). Spanning cysteine to phenylalanine, the CDR3 consists of 13 amino acids. Only the CDR3 DNA stays, 39 bases, in frame from base 1. This receptor was identified in a woman aged 50 to 60 in good health. Sequencing was done on a sample of memory T cells sorted from blood. The cell subset or site label of this sample denotes: CD45RO+ enriched T cells. The rearranged segments are TRBV20-1 and TRBJ1-1, and 7 bases in between align with TRBD1. The CDR3 reads CSATRDRNTEAFF. At the DNA level, the sequence is TGCAGTGCTACCCGGGACAGGAACACTGAAGCTTTCTTT.